Below, 26 T cell receptor beta chains from the same sample are listed, as sequenced in a study of human T cells and chemical hapten exposure. Each CDR3 protein gets one entry after TCRdb re-called the RACE reads with MiXCR. The sample gives around 200,000 distinct CDR3 sequences, approximately 31% of which show up once; about 2.7% is in the top ten. Time point described: pre-sensitization, week 0. The treatment here: therapeutic diphenylcyclopropenone sensitization with weekly scalp DPC. The specimen was whole blood, collected in connection with sensitization to the hapten diphenylcyclopropenone (DPC). The receptors were sampled from a woman in her twenties or thirties with alopecia areata. Some clones in this sample may be carry-over from other donors' samples.

This clonotype has just a few counts. This rearrangement joins TRBV24-1 to TRBJ2-7; maybe TRBD2 (5 bases). The CDR3 is 13 amino acids. V gave up 0 bases and J gave up 6 bases, with 8 bases separating them. Germline CDR1 and CDR2: KGHDR and SFDVKD. CDR3 bases: TGTGCCACCAGTGATTTGCAACTAGGCGAGCAGTACTTC. Residues: CATSDLQLGEQYF.

The gene calls are TRBV3-1 and TRBJ2-5; possibly TRBD1 or TRBD2 for D (6 bases each). Germline V CDR1 and CDR2: LGHDT, YNNKEL (reference sequence). V was cut by 2 bases and J by 2 bases, with 12 bases left in between. CDR3 size: 15 residues. The DNA of the CDR3 is TGTGCCAGCAGCCAATCGGGGGACAAGCAAGAGACCCAGTACTTC. Protein sequence: CASSQSGDKQETQYF.

The chain has TRBV6-2 or TRBV6-3 and TRBJ2-7; possible D gene TRBD1, 6 bases. The CDR3 is 14 residues long. The germline CDR1 and CDR2 sequences are MNHEY and SVGEGT. Trimming took 7 bases from V and 1 from J, leaving 14 bases between them. The CDR3 DNA reads TGTGCCAGCATCCTGGACAGACCGTCCTACGAGCAGTACTTC. Translating it yields CASILDRPSYEQYF.

V gene TRBV10-3 combines with J gene TRBJ2-1; 8 nucleotides align to TRBD2. The CDR3 consists of 16 residues. From germline, CDR1 is ENHRY and CDR2 SYGVKD. V gave up 0 bases and J gave up 7 bases; unmatched junction bases: 8. The DNA for the CDR3 is TGTGCCATCAGTGAGTCGTCAAGCGGGAGATTTAATGAGCAGTTCTTC. This gives the protein CAISESSSGRFNEQFF.

This chain connects TRBV29-1 to TRBJ2-3, with D perhaps being TRBD1 or TRBD2 (5 bases each). CDR1 SQVTM and CDR2 ANQGSEA come from the germline V gene. V was cut by 3 bases and J by 4 bases, with 20 bases left in between. The CDR3 has 16 residues. The CDR3 DNA is TGCAGCGTTGATCTTCCCCGGATGATGGGGGCAGATACGCAGTATTTT. Translation: CSVDLPRMMGADTQYF.

The chain carries TRBV29-1 and TRBJ2-1, with D perhaps TRBD2 (6 bases). This CDR3 is built from 14 residues. The germline gives CDR1 SQVTM, CDR2 ANQGSEA. Between the trimmed V and J ends, which lost 7 bases and 4 bases, there was a span of 17 bases. The CDR3: CSGGGGGNYNEQFF. The CDR3 coding sequence is TGCAGCGGTGGGGGTGGAGGGAATTACAATGAGCAGTTCTTC.

The V gene is TRBV4-2, the J gene TRBJ1-5; TRBD1 agrees at 7 bases. V lost 5 bases, J lost 6 bases, and 4 bases stayed unmatched. The CDR3 totals 13 residues. Germline V gives CDR1 LGHNA, CDR2 YNFKEQ. CDR3 amino acids: CASSENRGQPQHF. CDR3 bases: TGTGCCAGCAGCGAAAACAGGGGTCAGCCCCAGCATTTT.

The chain links TRBV20-1 to TRBJ2-1; 10 bases are shared with TRBD1. CDR3 size: 13 residues. J was trimmed by 9 bases and V by 6 bases; bases with no gene match: 8. Germline CDR1 is DFQATT and CDR2 is SNEGSKA (reference sequence). As DNA, the CDR3 is TGCAGTGCCAGACAGGGGGCGCTACTTGAGCAGTTCTTC. Protein sequence: CSARQGALLEQFF.

The rearrangement uses TRBV29-1 and TRBJ2-2; D is uncertain. The V and J ends lost 4 bases and 7 bases respectively, with 10 bases between them. Per the germline V gene, CDR1 is SQVTM and CDR2 is ANQGSEA. The length of the CDR3 is 12 residues. The CDR3 protein is CSVGSVRGELFF. In nucleotides, the CDR3 is TGCAGCGTTGGAAGCGTTCGCGGGGAGCTGTTTTTT.

There are a few counts of this clonotype. Here the CDR3 reads CASTAGGVNEQFF. The DNA for the CDR3 is TGTGCCAGCACAGCGGGGGGAGTCAATGAGCAGTTCTTC. The chain couples TRBV5-6 to TRBJ2-1; 9 bases fit TRBD2. V lost 6 bases and J lost 6; bases outside the gene matches: 4. The germline V gene has CDR1 SGHDT and CDR2 YYEEEE. CDR3 length: 13 residues.

This clonotype has just a few counts. The gene calls are TRBV28 and TRBJ2-7; D remains ambiguous. V shed 5 bases and J shed 1 base, with 12 bases lying between them. Germline V gene sequence: CDR1 MDHEN, CDR2 SYDVKM. This CDR3 has 14 residues. The CDR3 sequence is CASSPGDASYEQYF. In nucleotides, the CDR3 is TGTGCCAGCAGTCCCGGAGACGCATCCTACGAGCAGTACTTC.

This chain uses TRBV9 with TRBJ2-1; no definite D call. The CDR3 consists of 13 residues. The germline V gene has CDR1 SGDLS and CDR2 YYNGEE. Trimming took off 1 base at V and 5 bases at J, with 7 bases between the two ends. The chain's CDR3 is CASSVTPHNEQFF. CDR3 nucleotide sequence: TGTGCCAGCAGCGTAACCCCCCACAATGAGCAGTTCTTC. The entire variable domain, with the rest obtained from reference TRBV9 and TRBJ2-1, is as follows: DSGVTQTPKHLITATGQRVTLRCSPRSGDLSVYWYQQSLDQGLQFLIQYYNGEERAKGNILERFSAQQFPDLHSELNLSSLELGDSALYFCASSVTPHNEQFFGPGTRLTVL.

The genes are TRBV29-1 and TRBJ1-1; D not certain. The V and J ends lost 4 bases and 1 base respectively, with 13 bases between them. CDR3 length: 14 amino acids. Germline V lookup: CDR1 SQVTM, CDR2 ANQGSEA. DNA for the CDR3: TGCAGCGTTGGTGCATGGCCGACGAACACTGAAGCTTTCTTT. As protein: CSVGAWPTNTEAFF.

V is TRBV4-2 and J is TRBJ1-5; the D is unclear. V lost 0 bases and J 1 base, leaving 10 bases between the germline ends. CDR3 size: 16 residues. Germline CDR1 and CDR2: LGHNA and YNFKEQ. Here the CDR3 reads CASSQDGSSSNQPQHF. In DNA form, the CDR3 reads TGTGCCAGCAGCCAAGATGGGAGTTCGAGCAATCAGCCCCAGCATTTT.

This rearrangement joins TRBV19 to TRBJ2-3, with D possibly matching TRBD2 (6 bases). CDR3 size: 16 residues. V lost 9 bases to trimming and J lost 5 bases, with 24 bases between them. Germline CDR1 is LNHDA and CDR2 is SQIVND (reference sequence). The CDR3 is CASVPFGGSAQDTQYF. CDR3 nucleotide sequence: TGTGCCAGCGTCCCTTTCGGGGGTAGCGCTCAAGATACGCAGTATTTT. The full variable domain, in which reference TRBV19 and TRBJ2-3 provide the parts outside the CDR3, is DGGITQSPKYLFRKEGQNVTLSCEQNLNHDAMYWYRQDPGQGLRLIYYSQIVNDFQKGDIAEGYSVSREKKESFPLTVTSAQKNPTAFYLCASVPFGGSAQDTQYFGPGTRLTVL.

The rearrangement uses TRBV29-1 and TRBJ1-5, with TRBD1 as a possible D gene (5 bases). The V gene's germline CDR1 is SQVTM and CDR2 ANQGSEA. Trimming removed 6 bases at V and 0 bases at J, with 12 bases between. CDR3 length equals 14 residues. The CDR3 here is CSVRDDYSNQPQHF. CDR3 coding DNA: TGCAGCGTCCGGGACGACTATAGCAATCAGCCCCAGCATTTT.

This clonotype showed up just a few times. The chain carries TRBV12-3 or TRBV12-4 and TRBJ1-5; D is unclear. Trimming took 2 bases from V and 8 from J, leaving 10 bases between them. The CDR3 totals 13 residues. CDR3 protein: CASSLQVREPQHF. DNA for the CDR3: TGTGCCAGCAGTTTACAAGTGAGGGAGCCCCAGCATTTT.

In this sample, this clonotype turned up a few times. The rearrangement joins TRBV28 to TRBJ2-7; no definite D call. Trimming took 4 bases from V and 4 from J, leaving 11 bases between them. This CDR3 comprises 13 residues. Germline CDR1 MDHEN, CDR2 SYDVKM. This chain's CDR3 is CASSSPARYEQYF. The DNA for the CDR3 is TGTGCCAGCAGTTCTCCCGCCCGATACGAGCAGTACTTC.

CDR3 amino acids: CSARSTPAAGHSYNEQFF. The CDR3 DNA sequence: TGCAGTGCTAGATCAACACCGGCGGCGGGACACTCCTACAATGAGCAGTTCTTC. This chain joins TRBV20-1 and TRBJ2-1, with D perhaps being TRBD1 or TRBD2 (6 bases each). This CDR3 is 18 amino acids long. Trimming took off 2 bases at V and 0 bases at J, with 20 bases between the two ends. From germline, CDR1 is DFQATT and CDR2 SNEGSKA (reference sequence).

The chain is built from TRBV29-1 and TRBJ1-4, with TRBD1 matching 8 bases. Germline CDR1 is SQVTM and CDR2 is ANQGSEA. CDR3 length: 12 residues. The junction had 6 bases not matched to a gene; V was cut back by 7 bases and J by 8 bases. The CDR3 bases are TGCAGCGGGCAGGGGGCGGGAGAAAAACTGTTTTTT. Translated: CSGQGAGEKLFF.

This clonotype was seen many times. The CDR3 coding sequence is TGTGCCAGCAGGGAGACTAGCGGGGGGGCGAATGAGCAGTTCTTC. Amino acid sequence: CASRETSGGANEQFF. V gene TRBV3-1 combines with J gene TRBJ2-1; 14 bases map to TRBD2. The CDR3 covers 15 residues. Germline V gene data show CDR1 as LGHDT and CDR2 as YNNKEL (reference sequence). The junction had 5 bases not matched to a gene; V was cut back by 6 bases and J by 7 bases.

This clonotype has more than one count but fewer than ten. CDR3 sequence reads: CASSHPDRTGNEQFF. CDR3 bases: TGCGCCAGCAGCCATCCCGACAGGACCGGCAATGAGCAGTTCTTC. The chain uses TRBV4-1 and TRBJ2-1; a weak D match, TRBD1 (6 bases). V was trimmed by 3 bases and J by 6 bases, leaving 15 bases between them. The germline gives CDR1 MGHRA, CDR2 YSYEKL. This CDR3 has 15 amino acids.

The J gene is TRBJ1-5, the V gene TRBV20-1; weak D call: TRBD1 (5 bases). Trimming pared 4 bases from V and 2 bases from J, leaving 15 bases between. CDR3 length: 15 residues. The germline V gene encodes CDR1 DFQATT and CDR2 SNEGSKA (reference sequence). The DNA for the CDR3 is TGCAGTGCTACTGCCCTGACGGGGGGCAATCAGCCCCAGCATTTT. It translates to CSATALTGGNQPQHF.

This clonotype was seen a single time. Germline is not matched at one junction end, which may reflect a read error. This chain connects TRBV7-9 to TRBJ2-1; tentative D call: TRBD2 (5 bases). Germline loops: CDR1 SEHNR, CDR2 FQNEAQ (reference sequence). The CDR3 covers 12 residues. The DNA of the CDR3 is TGTGCCAGCAGCTTAGTATCGCGGGTTCAGGTCTTC. It specifies CASSLVSRVQVF. Filled out from reference TRBV7-9 and TRBJ2-1, the complete variable domain reads DTGVSQNPRHKITKRGQNVTFRCDPISEHNRLYWYRQTLGQGPEFLTYFQNEAQLEKSRLLSDRFSAERPKGSFSTLEIQRTEQGDSAMYLCASSLVSRVQVFGPGTRLTVL.

The table lists this clonotype with many counts. This chain links TRBV12-3 or TRBV12-4 with TRBJ2-7; D may correspond to TRBD1 or TRBD2 (5 bases each). The CDR3 runs 15 residues. The V end was cut by 3 bases, the J end by 4 bases, with 16 bases between. The CDR3 sequence: CASSFSLRDPYEQYF. The CDR3, as DNA: TGTGCCAGCAGTTTTTCGTTAAGGGACCCTTACGAGCAGTACTTC.

This chain joins TRBV20-1 and TRBJ2-1; the D is unclear. The V gene lost 6 bases and the J gene lost 1 base, with 10 bases spanning the gap. Germline CDR1 reads DFQATT; CDR2 reads SNEGSKA (reference sequence). This CDR3 has 13 residues. CDR3 DNA: TGCAGTGCGTCCTTGGGATCCTACAATGAGCAGTTCTTC. Protein sequence: CSASLGSYNEQFF.